These 21 T cell receptor beta chains came from one sample sequenced in a study of chronic HIV infection and antiretroviral therapy. TCRdb re-analysed the 5' RACE reads in MiXCR, keeping a single row per CDR3 protein. This table has roughly 39,000 distinct CDR3 sequences, approximately 7.4% appearing once. Sequencing was performed on peripheral blood. Receptor source: an adult who had HIV and had not received antiretroviral therapy, or was an uninfected healthy control (not recorded which).

Only a few counts were recorded for this clonotype. The rearrangement links TRBV5-1 to TRBJ1-1; D gene uncertain. The CDR3 length is 13 residues. Germline V gene sequence: CDR1 SGHRS, CDR2 YFSETQ. Trimming removed 3 bases at V and 8 bases at J, with 14 bases between. Written as DNA, the CDR3 is TGCGCCAGCAGCTCAATGGTCCGGGAGGAAGCTTTCTTT. It encodes CASSSMVREEAFF.

The chain has TRBV28 and TRBJ2-7; no firm D call. In germline, CDR1 is MDHEN, CDR2 SYDVKM. Trimming cost V 5 bases and J 1 base, with 9 bases left between them. The CDR3 covers 13 residues. CDR3 nucleotide sequence: TGTGCCAGCAGTCGGACGGGTTCCTACGAGCAGTACTTC. Its protein product is CASSRTGSYEQYF.

V and J are TRBV12-3 or TRBV12-4 and TRBJ2-3; D uncertain. The CDR3 has 12 amino acids. V lost 5 bases, J lost 5 bases, and 8 bases lay in between. The CDR3 coding sequence is TGTGCCAGCAGTCCCTCGAGAGATACGCAGTATTTT. This codes for CASSPSRDTQYF.

V is TRBV7-3 and J is TRBJ2-1; TRBD2 aligns across 13 bases. J lost 3 bases, V lost 5 bases, and 1 base had no gene match. CDR3 size: 15 residues. Germline V gives CDR1 SGHTA, CDR2 FQGTGA. The CDR3 DNA reads as TGTGCCAGCAGCCGACTAGCGGGGGGCTACAATGAGCAGTTCTTC. Residues: CASSRLAGGYNEQFF. Filled out from reference TRBV7-3 and TRBJ2-1, the complete variable domain reads GAGVSQTPSNKVTEKGKYVELRCDPISGHTALYWYRQSLGQGPEFLIYFQGTGAADDSGLPNDRFFAVRPEGSVSTLKIQRTERGDSAVYLCASSRLAGGYNEQFFGPGTRLTVL.

This clonotype has ten or more counts. V is TRBV5-4 and J is TRBJ2-1, with 7 nucleotides matching TRBD2. Germline-derived CDR1 and CDR2 are SGHNT and YYREEE (reference sequence). J gave up 7 bases and V 1 base, and 8 bases lay outside the gene matches. This CDR3 region has 15 residues. CDR3 in amino acids: CASSLRTGRLNEQFF. As DNA, the CDR3 is TGTGCCAGCAGCTTGCGGACCGGGAGGTTAAATGAGCAGTTCTTC.

This clonotype has ten or more counts. This chain links TRBV7-8 with TRBJ2-5, with TRBD1 as a possible D gene (6 bases). The length of the CDR3 is 15 residues. Trimming shortened V by 5 bases and J by 9 bases, and 22 bases separated the two germline ends. Germline values: CDR1 SGHVS, CDR2 FQNEAQ. The CDR3, as DNA: TGTGCCAGCAGCCAAACAGGGAACCCCTTTGGTGCCCAGTACTTC. This sequence encodes CASSQTGNPFGAQYF.

Concerning this clonotype itself: Germline and junction disagree at one end, which may indicate a read error. The chain joins TRBV6-1 to TRBJ1-1; D unresolved. Germline V CDR1 and CDR2: MNHNS, SASEGT. This CDR3 has 15 amino acids. The CDR3: CASSEAGGSGTETFF. The CDR3 DNA follows: TGTGCCAGCAGTGAAGCGGGCGGCTCGGGAACTGAAACTTTCTTT.

This clonotype was counted many times. The rearrangement links TRBV6-2 or TRBV6-3 to TRBJ1-1; D not resolved. Germline CDR1 MNHEY, CDR2 SVGEGT. The CDR3 is 12 amino acids. V lost 5 bases and J 1 base, leaving 5 bases between the germline ends. The CDR3 coding sequence is TGTGCCAGCAGTGACCCGAACACTGAAGCTTTCTTT. It translates to CASSDPNTEAFF.

The chain combines TRBV7-8 with TRBJ2-3, with 7 positions matching TRBD1. Germline lookup yields CDR1 SGHVS and CDR2 FQNEAQ. This CDR3 has 15 residues. The V segment lost 1 base and the J segment 6 bases; nucleotides outside the gene matches: 7. CDR3 coding DNA: TGTGCCAGCAGCTTAGTACAGGGGCGTCGCGATACGCAGTATTTT. This codes for CASSLVQGRRDTQYF.

V is TRBV7-3 and J is TRBJ2-6; TRBD1 might be the D (6 bases). Germline-derived CDR1 and CDR2 are SGHTA and FQGTGA. The ends were cut back, 3 bases at V and 3 bases at J, with 9 bases in the middle. The CDR3 covers 15 residues. The CDR3 DNA reads as TGTGCCAGCAGCTTCACAGGGAGTGGGGCCAACGTCCTGACTTTC. It is translated as CASSFTGSGANVLTF.

J is TRBJ1-2 and V is TRBV12-3 or TRBV12-4; 10 bases match TRBD1. The CDR3 covers 15 residues. V trimming: 5 bases; J trimming: 8 bases; junction bases outside the gene matches: 11. CDR3 protein: CASSTRDRGRSGYTF. The CDR3 DNA follows: TGTGCCAGCAGTACACGGGACAGGGGAAGAAGCGGCTACACCTTC.

V is TRBV27 and J is TRBJ2-5; D possibly matches TRBD1 or TRBD2 (5 bases each). CDR3 length: 20 residues. V lost 2 bases and J lost 2, with 27 bases in between. Germline V gives CDR1 MNHEY, CDR2 SMNVEV (reference sequence). CDR3 sequence reads: CASSLNPPLSGTGFQETQYF. The CDR3 DNA reads TGTGCCAGCAGTTTAAACCCCCCTCTTAGTGGGACGGGGTTTCAAGAGACCCAGTACTTC.

In its sample, this clonotype was seen many times. The genes are TRBV9 and TRBJ1-1; 11 nucleotides match TRBD1. Germline V gene data show CDR1 as SGDLS and CDR2 as YYNGEE. Unmatched junction bases numbered 3, after V lost 0 bases and J lost 8 bases. The CDR3 extends over 14 amino acids. CDR3 sequence reads: CASSVAWDRGEAFF. The CDR3 DNA sequence: TGTGCCAGCAGCGTAGCTTGGGACAGGGGGGAAGCTTTCTTT.

Ten or more counts support this clonotype. This sequence joins TRBV29-1 and TRBJ1-1; 8 bases align to TRBD1. Germline trimming cut 0 bases from V and 4 bases from J; bases unmatched to any gene: 10. CDR3 size: 16 residues. Germline V gene lookup returns CDR1 SQVTM and CDR2 ANQGSEA. The CDR3 DNA reads TGCAGCGTTGAAGAGGCAGTGATAGGACAGGGCACTGAAGCTTTCTTT. Translation gives CSVEEAVIGQGTEAFF.

This clonotype occurred many times. V and J are TRBV7-3 and TRBJ1-1; a possible D gene is TRBD1 (6 bases). Germline CDR1 SGHTA, CDR2 FQGTGA. V was pared by 6 bases and J by 4 bases, with 12 bases between. The CDR3 length is 13 residues. DNA for the CDR3: TGTGCCAGCAGTTTCACAGGGAGCACTGAAGCTTTCTTT. This codes for CASSFTGSTEAFF.

The genes are TRBV2 and TRBJ2-1, with D tentatively TRBD2 (8 bases). With 5 bases removed from V and 8 bases from J, the gap between germline ends came to 19 bases. CDR1 and CDR2 (germline): SNHLY, FYNNEI. The CDR3 runs 15 residues. DNA for the CDR3: TGTGCCAGCAGTCGGGAGGGGGCTTCTTTCTATGAGCAGTTCTTC. As protein: CASSREGASFYEQFF.

This clonotype was recorded many times. This chain connects TRBV29-1 to TRBJ2-7; 8 bases are a match to TRBD1. V trimming: 1 base; J trimming: 10 bases; junction bases outside the gene matches: 12. Germline CDR1 SQVTM, CDR2 ANQGSEA. This CDR3 is built from 14 residues. CDR3 DNA: TGCAGCGTTGAAGTCCAGGACAGGGCTCGCCTTCAGTACTTC. Residues: CSVEVQDRARLQYF.

This clonotype was observed many times. The CDR3 nucleotides are TGTGCCTGGAGTACGGGGGGCTACGAGCAGTACTTC. It encodes CAWSTGGYEQYF. The rearrangement joins TRBV30 to TRBJ2-7; 7 bases agree with TRBD2. V dropped 2 bases and J dropped 3; count of bases not matched to a gene: 1. The length of the CDR3 is 12 residues. Germline V gene data show CDR1 as GTSNPN and CDR2 as SVGIG (reference sequence).

This clonotype was detected ten times or more. The chain is built from TRBV11-2 and TRBJ2-7; 7 nucleotides align to TRBD1. After removal of 5 bases from V and 4 bases from J, the junction contained 8 bases not matched to a gene. This CDR3 region has 14 residues. Per germline, CDR1 SGHAT and CDR2 FQNNGV. The CDR3 nucleotides read TGTGCCAGCAGCATGGGACAGTTAGCATACGAGCAGTACTTC. Translation gives CASSMGQLAYEQYF.

This clonotype appeared many times. This chain links TRBV7-9 with TRBJ2-5; D unclear. CDR1 and CDR2 (germline): SEHNR, FQNEAQ (reference sequence). CDR3 size: 12 residues. The V gene lost 3 bases and the J gene lost 1 base, with 3 bases spanning the gap. The CDR3 loop reads CASSFGQETQYF. The CDR3 DNA follows: TGTGCCAGCAGCTTTGGCCAAGAGACCCAGTACTTC. Combining the CDR3 with reference TRBV7-9 and TRBJ2-5 gives the whole variable domain DTGVSQNPRHKITKRGQNVTFRCDPISEHNRLYWYRQTLGQGPEFLTYFQNEAQLEKSRLLSDRFSAERPKGSFSTLEIQRTEQGDSAMYLCASSFGQETQYFGPGTRLLVL.

This clonotype appeared a few times. The J gene is TRBJ1-1, the V gene TRBV28; the D gene is possibly TRBD1 (5 bases). Trimming left V 2 bases short and J 5 bases short, with 9 bases between. This CDR3 spans 13 amino acids. CDR1 is MDHEN and CDR2 is SYDVKM in the germline V gene. This chain's CDR3 is CASSLRQTTEAFF. DNA of the CDR3: TGTGCCAGCAGTTTAAGACAGACAACTGAAGCTTTCTTT.